Presented here are 29 T cell receptor beta chains from one specimen sequenced in a study of T-cell memory formation after mild COVID-19. MiXCR, run by TCRdb on the 5' RACE reads, gives a single entry per CDR3 protein. This table holds hundreds of thousands of distinct CDR3 sequences, roughly 14% found once. The sequencing sample was made of PBMCs or a T cell subset sorted from them (not recorded which). The origin of the receptors is a man aged 18 to 35 who had mild COVID-19 (a few samples of this study predate the infection). Cell type and time point are not known.

This clonotype was observed many times. The genes are TRBV27 and TRBJ2-1; 10 nucleotides agree with TRBD1. V gave up 5 bases and J gave up 7 bases; unmatched junction bases: 8. The V gene's germline CDR1 is MNHEY and CDR2 SMNVEV (reference sequence). The CDR3 loop spans 15 amino acids. The CDR3 loop is CASSGPGTGENEQFF. CDR3 bases: TGTGCCAGCAGTGGTCCAGGGACAGGGGAGAATGAGCAGTTCTTC.

This clonotype was seen a handful of times. V gene TRBV6-1 combines with J gene TRBJ1-1; a weak D match, TRBD1 (5 bases). The germline V gene has CDR1 MNHNS and CDR2 SASEGT. V was shortened by 2 bases and J by 3 bases, with 10 bases between the two germline ends. The CDR3 has 14 residues. CDR3 sequence (DNA): TGTGCCAGCAGTGAACGGGGCAGGGACACTGAAGCTTTCTTT. It translates to CASSERGRDTEAFF.

V and J are TRBV29-1 and TRBJ2-5; 9 bases match TRBD1. The CDR3 runs 13 residues. With V trimmed by 6 bases and J by 1 base, 3 bases remained unmatched. CDR1 and CDR2 from the germline V gene are SQVTM and ANQGSEA. The CDR3 coding sequence is TGCAGCGTGGACAGGGGAATCCAAGAGACCCAGTACTTC. This encodes CSVDRGIQETQYF.

This clonotype has just a few counts. This rearrangement joins TRBV5-4 to TRBJ2-3, with TRBD2 as a possible D gene (5 bases). CDR1 SGHNT and CDR2 YYREEE come from the germline V gene (reference sequence). Trimming removed 2 bases from V and 5 bases from J, with 12 bases in between. The CDR3 extends over 14 amino acids. The CDR3 nucleotides read TGTGCCAGCAGCTTACGGACTCCCGGAGATACGCAGTATTTT. Translating gives CASSLRTPGDTQYF. Based on the CDR3 plus reference TRBV5-4 and TRBJ2-3, the full variable domain is ETGVTQSPTHLIKTRGQQVTLRCSSQSGHNTVSWYQQALGQGPQFIFQYYREEENGRGNFPPRFSGLQFPNYSSELNVNALELDDSALYLCASSLRTPGDTQYFGPGTRLTVL.

This clonotype was seen repeatedly, ten times or more. The chain couples TRBV12-3 or TRBV12-4 to TRBJ2-3; 9 nucleotides agree with TRBD1. V was pared by 4 bases and J by 4 bases, with 6 bases of the junction left unmatched. This CDR3 comprises 15 residues. CDR3 sequence (DNA): TGTGCCAGCAGTTGGGGACAGGGCGGCGCAGATACGCAGTATTTT. Residues: CASSWGQGGADTQYF.

The chain links TRBV9 to TRBJ2-1; 12 bases align to TRBD2. This CDR3 contains 15 residues. The V segment lost 0 bases and the J segment 11 bases; nucleotides outside the gene matches: 6. Germline assignment: CDR1 SGDLS and CDR2 YYNGEE. CDR3 sequence (DNA): TGTGCCAGCAGCGTAGACCCTAGCGGGGGGGCCAAGCAGTTCTTC. It codes for CASSVDPSGGAKQFF.

This clonotype has just a few counts. The rearrangement links TRBV12-3 or TRBV12-4 to TRBJ1-1; D unclear. The ends were cut back, 3 bases at V and 6 bases at J, with 11 bases in the middle. The CDR3 runs 13 residues. The CDR3 bases are TGTGCCAGCAGTTTTCGGCTTTCAGCTGAAGCTTTCTTT. This gives the protein CASSFRLSAEAFF.

The chain employs TRBV9 and TRBJ2-3; weak D call: TRBD1 (5 bases). V lost 5 bases and J lost 0, with 16 bases in between. CDR3 length: 16 residues. The germline gives CDR1 SGDLS, CDR2 YYNGEE. The CDR3 sequence: CASSSLDRPSTDTQYF. The CDR3 DNA reads as TGTGCCAGCAGTTCTCTCGACAGACCTAGCACAGATACGCAGTATTTT.

Points on this clonotype: A much larger clonotype is one base distant, so this may be a read error. The J gene is TRBJ1-1, the V gene TRBV4-3; D gene unclear. Germline V gene sequence: CDR1 LGHNA, CDR2 YSLEER. There are 16 residues in the CDR3. The CDR3 DNA follows: TGCGCCAGAAGCCAACACCCGGCCACAGTGAACACTGAAGCTTTCTTT. This sequence encodes CARSQHPATVNTEAFF.

This chain links TRBV5-1 with TRBJ2-3; TRBD1 matches 7 bases. CDR3 length: 16 residues. With V trimmed by 1 base and J by 6 bases, 11 bases remained unmatched. CDR1 and CDR2 from the germline V gene are SGHRS and YFSETQ. The CDR3 region is CASSLKRGQISDTQYF. As DNA, the CDR3 is TGCGCCAGCAGCTTGAAGAGGGGGCAAATTTCTGATACGCAGTATTTT. The full variable domain, rest sourced from reference TRBV5-1 and TRBJ2-3, is KAGVTQTPRYLIKTRGQQVTLSCSPISGHRSVSWYQQTPGQGLQFLFEYFSETQRNKGNFPGRFSGRQFSNSRSEMNVSTLELGDSALYLCASSLKRGQISDTQYFGPGTRLTVL.

Only a few counts were recorded for this clonotype. The gene calls are TRBV6-2 or TRBV6-3 and TRBJ1-6, with D perhaps TRBD1 (5 bases). The CDR3 has 14 residues. V lost 11 bases and J 11 bases, leaving 22 bases between the germline ends. CDR1 is MNHEY and CDR2 is SVGEGT in the germline V gene. The CDR3 loop reads CASSNGGSAAPLHF. CDR3 coding DNA: TGTGCCTCCAGTAATGGGGGAAGTGCGGCACCCCTCCACTTT.

The chain employs TRBV6-6 and TRBJ2-1; weak D call: TRBD1 (5 bases). V was shortened by 0 bases and J by 12 bases, with 12 bases between the two germline ends. Germline CDR1 is MNHNY and CDR2 is SVGAGI (reference sequence). The CDR3 is 13 amino acids. CDR3 region: CASSYSFRDTQFF. CDR3 DNA sequence: TGTGCCAGCAGTTACTCGTTCAGGGATACGCAGTTCTTC.

This clonotype occurred many times. The CDR3 DNA sequence: TGCGCCGCCATACGGCTGGGACTAGCGCACCAAGAGACCCAGTACTTC. This codes for CAAIRLGLAHQETQYF. This chain connects TRBV23-1 to TRBJ2-5, with TRBD2 matching over 10 bases. TRBV23-1 is sorted into the ORF group, with uncertain function. V gave up 11 bases and J gave up 0 bases; unmatched junction bases: 12. This CDR3 region has 16 residues.

This sequence joins TRBV7-9 and TRBJ1-1, with TRBD1 as a possible D gene (5 bases). Trimming removed 5 bases at V and 7 bases at J, with 14 bases between. The CDR3 extends over 13 amino acids. The germline V gene has CDR1 SEHNR and CDR2 FQNEAQ (reference sequence). In DNA, the CDR3 is TGTGCCAGCAGCCCGCGGGGGGGTCGTGAAGCTTTCTTT. It specifies CASSPRGGREAFF.

J is TRBJ1-2 and V is TRBV27; D not resolved. Deletions cut 3 bases from V and 3 bases from J, with 11 bases between. Germline CDR1 is MNHEY and CDR2 is SMNVEV (reference sequence). This CDR3 contains 14 residues. The CDR3 protein is CASSLAAGDYGYTF. The CDR3 region has the DNA TGTGCCAGCAGTTTGGCAGCTGGGGACTATGGCTACACCTTC.

CDR3 sequence (DNA): TGTGCCAGCAGTTCCCCGGGAGTGGAGACCCAGTACTTC. It encodes CASSSPGVETQYF. The J gene is TRBJ2-5, the V gene TRBV6-5, with D perhaps TRBD2 (6 bases). CDR1 MNHEY and CDR2 SVGAGI come from the germline V gene. The V end lost 4 bases, the J end lost 5 bases, and 11 bases lay between the germline ends. This CDR3 has 13 amino acids.

The chain uses TRBV15 and TRBJ2-5, with D unresolved. CDR1 and CDR2 (germline): LNHNV, YYDKDF (reference sequence). V lost 0 bases and J 5 bases, leaving 4 bases between the germline ends. This CDR3 comprises 12 residues. The CDR3 DNA reads as TGTGCCACCAGCAGAGATGGGGAGACCCAGTACTTC. Protein: CATSRDGETQYF.

In its sample, this clonotype was seen a few times. This chain connects TRBV7-2 to TRBJ2-5; 15 positions agree with TRBD2. J gave up 7 bases and V 4 bases, and 13 bases lay outside the gene matches. This CDR3 contains 18 residues. Germline V CDR1 and CDR2: SGHTA, FQGNSA. The CDR3 DNA sequence: TGTGCCAGCAGCTCTGGACTAGCGGGGGGGCTGGGTGAGGTGACCCAGTACTTC. This gives the protein CASSSGLAGGLGEVTQYF.

This chain links TRBV4-2 with TRBJ2-5, with 8 bases identical to TRBD2. V was clipped by 3 bases and J by 3 bases; unmatched bases: 9. The germline V gene has CDR1 LGHNA and CDR2 YNFKEQ. The CDR3 totals 16 residues. CDR3 region: CASSHRSGGTEETQYF. The DNA for the CDR3 is TGTGCCAGCAGCCATCGGAGCGGGGGTACCGAAGAGACCCAGTACTTC.

This clonotype has just a few counts. This CDR3 reads CASSSADLLGTDTQYF. CDR3 coding DNA: TGCGCCAGCAGTTCAGCGGACCTACTTGGCACAGATACGCAGTATTTT. This rearrangement joins TRBV5-1 to TRBJ2-3, with D possibly matching TRBD2 (5 bases). Germline lookup yields CDR1 SGHRS and CDR2 YFSETQ. The CDR3 is 16 amino acids. The germline V and J ends were trimmed by 5 bases and 1 base, with 17 bases remaining between them.

The V gene is TRBV20-1, the J gene TRBJ1-1; possibly TRBD1 for D (5 bases). V gave up 7 bases and J gave up 5 bases, with 17 bases separating them. Per germline, CDR1 DFQATT and CDR2 SNEGSKA (reference sequence). There are 13 residues in the CDR3. The CDR3 reads CSGGRQGQTEAFF. In nucleotides, the CDR3 is TGCAGTGGGGGTCGCCAGGGTCAAACTGAAGCTTTCTTT.

This clonotype was seen a few times. The CDR3 sequence: CASSHRGDQPQHF. The DNA of the CDR3 is TGCGCCAGCAGCCACAGGGGGGATCAGCCCCAGCATTTT. The rearrangement uses TRBV4-1 and TRBJ1-5, with TRBD1 matching 7 bases. CDR3 size: 13 residues. V lost 3 bases to trimming and J lost 5 bases; unmatched junction nucleotides: 1. Per germline, CDR1 MGHRA and CDR2 YSYEKL.

This clonotype was picked up a small number of times. CDR3 loop: CASSRDSPYNEQFF. The CDR3 DNA sequence: TGTGCCAGCAGCCGGGACTCCCCCTACAATGAGCAGTTCTTC. The gene calls are TRBV7-9 and TRBJ2-1, with D possibly being TRBD2 (6 bases). This CDR3 is built from 14 residues. Trimming stripped 5 bases from V and 2 bases from J, with 10 bases between. In germline, CDR1 is SEHNR, CDR2 FQNEAQ (reference sequence).

This clonotype was counted at least ten times. The chain links TRBV5-6 to TRBJ2-6; D not certain. This CDR3 spans 15 amino acids. The germline V and J ends were trimmed by 2 bases and 0 bases, with 6 bases remaining between them. Germline lookup yields CDR1 SGHDT and CDR2 YYEEEE. The CDR3 reads CASSLKGSGANVLTF. CDR3 in DNA: TGTGCCAGCAGCTTAAAAGGCTCTGGGGCCAACGTCCTGACTTTC.

This clonotype was picked up many times. V gene TRBV4-1 combines with J gene TRBJ1-1, with a tentative D call TRBD1 (5 bases). CDR1 and CDR2 (germline): MGHRA, YSYEKL. V dropped 2 bases and J dropped 4 bases, with 11 bases sitting between them. The CDR3 runs to 14 residues. CDR3 coding DNA: TGCGCCAGCAGCCAACCGACGGGGGGCACTGAAGCTTTCTTT. Encoded protein: CASSQPTGGTEAFF.

The chain recombines TRBV27 with TRBJ2-1; TRBD1 agrees at 7 bases. This CDR3 spans 15 amino acids. In germline, CDR1 is MNHEY, CDR2 SMNVEV (reference sequence). Trimming took 4 bases from V and 4 from J; bases not matched to a gene: 7. The CDR3 here is CASSSTGQIYNEQFF. The CDR3 nucleotides read TGTGCCAGCAGTTCGACGGGACAGATATACAATGAGCAGTTCTTC.

This clonotype was found a few times. The V and J genes are TRBV9 and TRBJ2-2, with D tentatively TRBD2 (5 bases). Germline lookup yields CDR1 SGDLS and CDR2 YYNGEE. V lost 0 bases to trimming and J lost 1 base, with 10 bases between them. The CDR3 extends over 16 amino acids. The CDR3 DNA reads as TGTGCCAGCAGCGTAGACCCAGCGGTGAACACCGGGGAGCTGTTTTTT. It translates to CASSVDPAVNTGELFF. The whole variable domain, remainder taken from reference TRBV9 and TRBJ2-2, is DSGVTQTPKHLITATGQRVTLRCSPRSGDLSVYWYQQSLDQGLQFLIQYYNGEERAKGNILERFSAQQFPDLHSELNLSSLELGDSALYFCASSVDPAVNTGELFFGEGSRLTVL.

This clonotype was seen only a few times. The rearrangement uses TRBV29-1 and TRBJ1-1, with 8 bases fitting TRBD1. The V and J ends lost 3 bases and 4 bases, in that order; junction bases with no gene match: 7. CDR3 length: 14 amino acids. Germline V gene lookup returns CDR1 SQVTM and CDR2 ANQGSEA. The CDR3 loop is CSVEAGGWGTEAFF. The CDR3 bases are TGCAGCGTTGAGGCAGGGGGCTGGGGCACTGAAGCTTTCTTT.

The chain recombines TRBV7-2 with TRBJ2-6, with D uncertain. CDR3 length: 15 residues. Trimming took off 5 bases at V and 1 base at J, with 9 bases between the two ends. Looked up from germline, CDR1 is SGHTA and CDR2 is FQGNSA. The CDR3 nucleotides read TGTGCCAGCAGCGCTAGGTTGTCTGGGGCCAACGTCCTGACTTTC. Translating it yields CASSARLSGANVLTF. The variable domain in full, with the rest retrieved from reference TRBV7-2 and TRBJ2-6, is GAGVSQSPSNKVTEKGKDVELRCDPISGHTALYWYRQSLGQGLEFLIYFQGNSAPDKSGLPSDRFSAERTGGSVSTLTIQRTQQEDSAVYLCASSARLSGANVLTFGAGSRLTVL.